A single sample is the source of the 14 T cell receptor beta chains below, sequenced in a study of OX40 agonist ivuxolimab in advanced cancers. The data were produced by immunoSEQ multiplex PCR, yet TCRdb's version contains in-frame clones alone and is incomplete. The table includes around 71,000 clones, about 85% detected once. Sequenced here: CD4+ or CD8+ T cells sorted from blood, sampled in a trial of the OX40 agonist ivuxolimab. These receptors all come from an adult with an advanced solid tumor such as melanoma, head and neck, liver or kidney cancer.

The gene calls are TRBV7-9 and TRBJ1-1, with TRBD1 matching over 10 bases. CDR3 size: 14 residues. V lost 6 bases to trimming and J lost 7 bases; unmatched junction nucleotides: 8. Germline V lookup: CDR1 SEHNR, CDR2 FQNEAQ (reference sequence). The CDR3 DNA is TGTGCCAGCAGTCCGGGAGGGACAGGGGATGAAGCTTTCTTT. It is translated as CASSPGGTGDEAFF.

The J gene is TRBJ2-7, the V gene TRBV7-3; 10 nucleotides match TRBD2. Germline trimming cut 5 bases from V and 5 bases from J; bases unmatched to any gene: 6. This CDR3 is 14 amino acids long. The V gene's germline CDR1 is SGHTA and CDR2 FQGTGA. The CDR3 DNA reads TGTGCCAGCAGCCGCCTAGCGGGAGCAAACGAGCAGTACTTC. Its translation: CASSRLAGANEQYF.

The chain links TRBV7-2 to TRBJ2-7, with TRBD1 identical over 9 bases. The CDR3 runs 15 residues. V dropped 5 bases and J dropped 4; count of bases not matched to a gene: 9. From germline, CDR1 is SGHTA and CDR2 FQGNSA. The CDR3 sequence is CASSKYRDRVYEQYF. The CDR3 region has the DNA TGTGCCAGCAGCAAATACCGGGACAGGGTTTACGAGCAGTACTTC.

The chain is built from TRBV30 and TRBJ1-5; D is undetermined. CDR3 length: 13 residues. Germline-derived CDR1 and CDR2 are GTSNPN and SVGIG (reference sequence). Trimming removed 1 base at V and 4 bases at J, with 8 bases between. DNA for the CDR3: TGTGCCTGGAGTGGGCAGGAAAATCAGCCCCAGCATTTT. It specifies CAWSGQENQPQHF. Filled out from reference TRBV30 and TRBJ1-5, the complete variable domain reads SQTIHQWPATLVQPVGSPLSLECTVEGTSNPNLYWYRQAAGRGLQLLFYSVGIGQISSEVPQNLSASRPQDRQFILSSKKLLLSDSGFYLCAWSGQENQPQHFGDGTRLSIL.

This chain uses TRBV7-2 with TRBJ2-1; 9 nucleotides match TRBD1. The CDR3 sequence is 16 residues long. Per the germline V gene, CDR1 is SGHTA and CDR2 is FQGNSA. V was clipped by 3 bases and J by 7 bases; unmatched bases: 10. The DNA for the CDR3 is TGTGCCAGCAGCTTCCCGGGACAGGGTCCCAATAATGAGCAGTTCTTC. It codes for CASSFPGQGPNNEQFF.

The DNA for the CDR3 is TGTGCCAGCAGCTTAGTCCGTTCGGGCGAGCAGTACTTC. This codes for CASSLVRSGEQYF. The chain links TRBV11-3 to TRBJ2-5; D call uncertain. Near its end, the DNA agrees better with TRBJ2-7, so the J call may be wrong. The length of the CDR3 is 13 residues. CDR1 is SGHNT and CDR2 is YENEEA in the germline V gene.

J is TRBJ2-1 and V is TRBV4-3; 12 positions agree with TRBD1. Looked up from germline, CDR1 is LGHNA and CDR2 is YSLEER. J lost 9 bases, V lost 2 bases, and 8 bases had no gene match. The CDR3 length is 16 residues. The CDR3 region is CASSQTGGQGAGEQFF. The CDR3 nucleotides read TGCGCCAGCAGCCAAACTGGGGGACAGGGGGCAGGTGAGCAGTTCTTC.

J is TRBJ1-3 and V is TRBV27, with D possibly TRBD1 on 5 matching bases. The germline V gene encodes CDR1 MNHEY and CDR2 SMNVEV (reference sequence). Trimming stripped 3 bases from V and 1 base from J, with 13 bases between. The CDR3 spans 16 residues. CDR3: CASSLGEYSSGNTIYF. DNA for the CDR3: TGTGCCAGCAGTTTGGGGGAGTATTCTTCTGGAAACACCATATATTTT.

The chain recombines TRBV28 with TRBJ2-5; 10 bases line up with TRBD2. The CDR3 extends over 16 amino acids. The J segment lost 2 bases and the V segment lost 6 bases, leaving 9 bases of the junction unmatched. Germline V gene data show CDR1 as MDHEN and CDR2 as SYDVKM. The CDR3 sequence: CASRGASGRGQETQYF. CDR3 nucleotide sequence: TGTGCCAGCAGGGGAGCTAGCGGGAGAGGGCAAGAGACCCAGTACTTC.

The chain carries TRBV5-1 and TRBJ2-1; 9 bases align to TRBD1. This CDR3 has 16 amino acids. Germline V gene data show CDR1 as SGHRS and CDR2 as YFSETQ. Trimming removed 3 bases from V and 1 base from J; junction bases left unmatched: 5. CDR3 loop: CASSSNRGQSYNEQFF. The CDR3 DNA sequence: TGCGCCAGCAGCTCCAACAGGGGGCAATCCTACAATGAGCAGTTCTTC.

V and J are TRBV19 and TRBJ2-1; D is undetermined. Trimming took 3 bases from V and 4 from J, leaving 13 bases between them. Germline V gene lookup returns CDR1 LNHDA and CDR2 SQIVND (reference sequence). The CDR3 length is 15 residues. Written as DNA, the CDR3 is TGTGCCAGTAGTATCAGTTGGCAGGTATACAATGAGCAGTTCTTC. Translation: CASSISWQVYNEQFF. The whole variable domain, remainder taken from reference TRBV19 and TRBJ2-1, is DGGITQSPKYLFRKEGQNVTLSCEQNLNHDAMYWYRQDPGQGLRLIYYSQIVNDFQKGDIAEGYSVSREKKESFPLTVTSAQKNPTAFYLCASSISWQVYNEQFFGPGTRLTVL.

The CDR3 loop is CAIRGTSGSYEQYF. The CDR3 DNA follows: TGTGCCATCAGAGGGACTAGCGGGAGCTACGAGCAGTACTTC. This chain uses TRBV10-3 with TRBJ2-7; 14 positions match TRBD2. Unmatched junction bases numbered 1, after V lost 6 bases and J lost 3 bases. The length of the CDR3 is 14 residues. The germline gives CDR1 ENHRY, CDR2 SYGVKD.

The V and J genes are TRBV10-2 and TRBJ2-1, with 12 bases identical to TRBD2. Germline loops: CDR1 WSHSY, CDR2 SAAADI. Unmatched junction bases numbered 5, after V lost 4 bases and J lost 7 bases. The CDR3 sequence is 15 residues long. The CDR3 reads CASSAGLAGVNEQFF. The DNA for the CDR3 is TGCGCCAGCAGTGCGGGACTAGCGGGTGTAAATGAGCAGTTCTTC.

The chain carries TRBV11-3 and TRBJ1-4; perhaps TRBD1 as D (6 bases). Trimming took off 1 base at V and 3 bases at J, with 9 bases between the two ends. In germline, CDR1 is SGHNT, CDR2 YENEEA. The CDR3 runs 15 residues. The CDR3 nucleotides are TGTGCCAGCAGCTTAGGAGGGGGTCCTAATGAAAAACTGTTTTTT. It is translated as CASSLGGGPNEKLFF.